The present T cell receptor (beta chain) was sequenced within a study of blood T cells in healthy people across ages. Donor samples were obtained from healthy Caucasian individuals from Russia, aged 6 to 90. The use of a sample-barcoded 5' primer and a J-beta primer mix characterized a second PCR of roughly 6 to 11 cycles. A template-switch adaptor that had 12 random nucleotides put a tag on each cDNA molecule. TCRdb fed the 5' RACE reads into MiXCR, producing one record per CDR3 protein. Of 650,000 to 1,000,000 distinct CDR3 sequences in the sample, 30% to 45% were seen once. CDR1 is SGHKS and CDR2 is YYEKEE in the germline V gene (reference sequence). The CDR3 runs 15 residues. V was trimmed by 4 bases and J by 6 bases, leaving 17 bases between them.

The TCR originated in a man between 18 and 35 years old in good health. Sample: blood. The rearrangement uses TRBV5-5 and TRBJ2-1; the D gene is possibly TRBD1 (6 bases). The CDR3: CASSDTGKTLNEQFF. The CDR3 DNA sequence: TGTGCCAGCAGCGATACAGGGAAGACGCTCAATGAGCAGTTCTTC.